This T cell receptor (beta chain) is drawn from a study of blood T cells in healthy people across ages. The CDR3 contains 15 residues. V was pared by 3 bases and J by 0 bases, with 11 bases between. Per germline, CDR1 LGHDT and CDR2 YNNKEL (reference sequence). Notes on the study in general: Naive T cell percentage showed a strong correlation with TCR beta diversity.

A word on this clonotype: No antigen is known for it.

Alongside a J-beta primer mix, a sample-barcoded 5' primer served in a second PCR lasting roughly 6 to 12 cycles. TCRdb called the 5' RACE reads again in MiXCR, with one record for every CDR3 protein. Among 1.5 million to 2 million distinct CDR3 sequences listed, over 25% were seen once. Researchers isolated at least 7 million PBMCs per sample. The sequenced sample consisted of blood. This clonotype originated in a woman in her thirties in good health. This chain uses TRBV3-1 with TRBJ1-2, with D maybe TRBD1 (5 bases). This CDR3 is CASSHLTGANYGYTF. The CDR3 DNA sequence: TGTGCCAGCAGCCACCTAACAGGAGCTAACTATGGCTACACCTTC.